The present T cell receptor (beta chain) was sequenced within a study of blood T cell repertoires in COVID-19. Study at large: Samples taken during acute and convalescent COVID-19 were collected in the United States, Italy and Spain. The analysed material was cDNA or gDNA that came from T cells, B-cell-depleted T cells, or PBMCs.

Authors' methods: Estimates of nucleated cell counts were drawn from the amplification of reference gene primers. TCRdb keeps only in-frame clones here, not all; method: immunoSEQ multiplex PCR. V and J calls and clone size come straight from that table; D and trimming were deduced from the DNA. The data show a few hundred thousand clones, approximately 80% seen once. Membership in each cohort depended on participant-reported clinical history. The CDR3 runs to 15 residues. Trimming left V 0 bases short and J 2 bases short, with 8 bases between. CDR1 and CDR2 (germline): MNHEY, SVGEGT. This receptor was obtained from a woman in her thirties or forties with acute COVID-19. The chain links TRBV6-2 or TRBV6-3 to TRBJ1-5; the D gene is possibly TRBD1 (5 bases). Sample: PBMCs or T cells enriched from blood (not recorded which). CDR3 protein: CASSYSQGGNQPQHF. The DNA for the CDR3 is TGTGCCAGCAGTTACTCCCAGGGTGGCAATCAGCCCCAGCATTTT.